This T cell receptor (beta chain) derives from a study of blood T cell repertoires in COVID-19. Study-level background: The United States, Italy and Spain supplied acute and convalescent COVID-19 samples. T cells, B-cell-depleted T cells, or PBMCs provided the cDNA or gDNA that served as material.

Original data processing: Estimation of nucleated cell counts was performed using reference gene primer amplification. The protocol was immunoSEQ multiplex PCR, while the TCRdb copy is restricted to in-frame clones and leaves out a portion. The DNA was the basis for D and trimming; V, J and clone size are from that table. The profile shows roughly 150,000 clones, approximately 90% of them singletons. This clone was detected a few times. V was cut by 2 bases and J by 3 bases, with 10 bases left in between. The CDR3 extends over 14 amino acids. Germline V lookup: CDR1 KGHSH, CDR2 LQKENI. Patients of the Seattle cohort, enrolled during active infection, were followed longitudinally.

The sample comprised peripheral blood. This clonotype was sampled from a young man with COVID-19, enrolled during active disease. This chain joins TRBV18 and TRBJ1-1, with D perhaps matching TRBD1 (6 bases). This CDR3 is CASSPGGGHTEAFF. In nucleotides, the CDR3 is TGTGCCAGCTCACCAGGGGGCGGACACACTGAAGCTTTCTTT.